This TCR beta chain was retrieved from a study of T cells expressing NK-cell markers. Turning to the study itself: Seven sequenced donors out of eight were HCMV-seropositive, one seronegative.

The germline V gene has CDR1 SGDLS and CDR2 YYNGEE. The CDR3 is made up of 15 amino acids. TCRdb re-analyzed the 5' RACE reads; it lists each CDR3 protein once, without DNA. The data show 350,000 to 450,000 distinct CDR3 sequences, and the top ten clones hold around 5.2%. General observations from the study: What remained unclear was the HCMV specificity of expanded NKG2C+ T cell clones. The study found these clonotypes also leading the CD3+CD56-NKG2C+ fraction in a few donors.

With regard to this clonotype: The antigen is not known.

The sample consisted of blood T cells: a sorted CD56 or NKG2C T cell subset, CD4+ or CD8+ T cells, or bulk PBMC T cells (not recorded which). The clonotype comes from a man aged 18-75 years in good health. The chain employs TRBV9 and TRBJ2-7; TCRdb gives TRBD1 as the D gene, but with no DNA this cannot be confirmed. CDR3 amino acids: CASSAGQGRFNEQYF. The whole variable domain, filled in from reference TRBV9 and TRBJ2-7, reads DSGVTQTPKHLITATGQRVTLRCSPRSGDLSVYWYQQSLDQGLQFLIQYYNGEERAKGNILERFSAQQFPDLHSELNLSSLELGDSALYFCASSAGQGRFNEQYFGPGTRLTVT.